The T cell receptor beta chain under discussion was sequenced for a study of T cells in Graves' hyperthyroidism and ophthalmopathy (dated by TCRdb to between 2019 and 2020). With respect to the entire study: Peripheral blood samples were taken at initial diagnosis, before any treatment was given. To identify TCR V-J signatures that set the groups apart, the researchers used a discovery cohort of 100 patients, made up of approximately 43 with Graves' ophthalmopathy and around 58 with stable Graves' hyperthyroidism. Prospective prediction of ophthalmopathy was tested in an independent validation cohort consisting of some 19 hyperthyroidism patients and approximately 16 patients who later progressed to ophthalmopathy. The approximately 97 discovery patients were randomly divided into training and test sets at a 7:3 ratio. The study also compared thyroid tissue and blood T-cell repertoires from more than five Graves' hyperthyroidism patients. After sampling, hyperthyroidism patients received methimazole starting at 30 mg daily, and ophthalmopathy patients received high-dose intravenous methylprednisolone. According to the paper, TCR Vbeta CDR3 sequencing was carried out on about 140 peripheral blood samples, which came from 40 to 45 ophthalmopathy, under 80 hyperthyroidism and approximately 17 progressor patients. The full study reports these points: Ophthalmopathy was separated from stable hyperthyroidism by a 13 V-J signature model, with approximately 89% sensitivity and roughly 84% specificity obtained in cross-validation and 80%/75% obtained in testing. No statistical method was used to fix the sample size in advance, and group allocation was not hidden from the investigators. During validation, the model predicted progression to ophthalmopathy a median of about 6.5 months ahead of onset, with approximately 71% sensitivity and under 85% specificity. Most expanded thyroid clonotypes (frequency above 0.001) were also detected in blood, suggesting blood repertoires may reflect thyroid immune responses.

At least ten counts were recorded for this clonotype. Its recognized antigen is unknown. No quality values exist for individual bases; no much larger clone is one base distant. Graves' hyperthyroidism was defined as stable when no progression to ophthalmopathy occurred over 18 months of follow-up. Hyperthyroidism patients were newly diagnosed, with disease duration under 2 months, and aged 18 to 65 years. The study excluded patients with uncontrolled infections, other autoimmune diseases, pregnancy or lactation. Diagnoses were based on clinical symptoms, serum thyroxine and TRAb, thyroid ultrasound and orbital computed tomography. Ficoll-Paque density gradient centrifugation was used to isolate PBMCs from about 10 ml of fresh peripheral blood. Total RNA was extracted using Trizol reagent, and RNA quality was assessed on an Agilent 2100 Bioanalyzer. The TCR beta CDR3 regions were amplified from RNA transcripts. A first-round RT-PCR of the TCR CDR3 used the HTBI primer set with the Qiagen OneStep RT-PCR kit. The libraries were constructed in a second round of multiplex PCR and then size-selected and purified. The libraries were sequenced on an Illumina HiSeq2000 using paired-end 100 bp reads. The study's processing was this. SOAPnuke was used to process the raw data, with reads discarded if the reads contained adapters or uncalled bases, had a mean Phred below 15, or lacked an exact constant-primer or identifier match. High-quality paired reads were merged using COPE v1.2.5, and each unique nucleotide sequence was defined as a clonotype. MiTCR v1.1 was used to align the clonotypes against IMGT TRBV, TRBD and TRBJ reference segments. The analysis was restricted to V-J combinations with a frequency above 0.0001, which together covered 99% to 99.2% of the repertoires. The TCS score was defined as the ratio of F50 (clonal expansion) to E x V (chaos), calculated using BLOSUM62-based TCRdist between CDR3 peptides within each V-J. Welch's t-statistics and random forest reduced approximately 520 V-J features to 13, which were used in a naive Bayes classifier (R e1071). TCRdb itself trimmed the public reads at Q25 with fastp, ran MiXCR and retained productive beta chains. When rows share a CDR3 protein, they turn into one entry using the most common DNA and genes. TCRdb's processing, not the study's, gives the V and J calls here. This sample is represented by some 420,000 distinct CDR3 sequences; roughly 13% of them were singletons. About 5% of the sample is taken by the ten largest.

The junction shows trimming of 5 bases on V and 4 bases on J, plus 21 bases between the germline ends. From the cysteine through the phenylalanine, the CDR3 covers 17 amino acids. The only DNA kept is the CDR3, 51 bases in frame from the first base. CDR1 and CDR2 are read off the germline V gene as MDHEN and SYDVKM. The clonotype originates from a woman between 18 and 29 years old with Graves' hyperthyroidism. Sequencing was performed on blood. The V and J genes are TRBV28 and TRBJ2-1, and TRBD1 may be the D gene, going by 7 matching bases. Here is the DNA: TGTGCCAGCAGTCAACAGGAGGGGGCGGGTTCTTACAATGAGCAGTTCTTC. This sequence encodes CASSQQEGAGSYNEQFF.